These 11 T cell receptor beta chains originate from one sample sequenced in a study of blood T cells in healthy people across ages. The authors ran a second PCR of roughly 7 to 11 cycles using a sample-barcoded 5' primer and a J-beta primer mix. TCRdb re-analysed the 5' RACE reads in MiXCR, keeping a single row per CDR3 protein. The table shows 850,000 to 1,000,000 distinct CDR3 sequences, with around 54% occurring only once. The specimen was blood. Every receptor here comes from a woman aged 55 to 70 in good health.

The CDR3 DNA follows: TGTGCCAGCAGTTTACAGCCCACCACTGAAGCTTTCTTT. Translation gives CASSLQPTTEAFF. The chain links TRBV12-3 or TRBV12-4 to TRBJ1-1; D gene uncertain. The ends were cut back, 2 bases at V and 4 bases at J, with 8 bases in the middle. The CDR3 length is 13 residues.

The CDR3 coding sequence is TGCAGCGTTGTAGGGACAGGGGTGTACGAGCAGTACTTC. Encoded protein: CSVVGTGVYEQYF. The V call is TRBV29-1, the J call TRBJ2-7; TRBD1 matches 10 bases. Germline V CDR1 and CDR2: SQVTM, ANQGSEA. The trim removed 4 bases at V and 4 bases at J, leaving 4 bases unmatched. This CDR3 is 13 amino acids long.

The chain joins TRBV27 to TRBJ2-7; 10 bases match TRBD2. The trim removed 8 bases at V and 3 bases at J, leaving 1 base unmatched. Germline V gives CDR1 MNHEY, CDR2 SMNVEV (reference sequence). This CDR3 has 12 residues. This CDR3 reads CASASGSYEQYF. The CDR3 region has the DNA TGTGCCAGCGCTAGCGGGAGCTACGAGCAGTACTTC.

The chain uses TRBV9 and TRBJ2-5; TRBD2 aligns across 9 bases. The end of the DNA aligns better with TRBJ2-7, so the J call may be wrong. The CDR3 sequence is 17 residues long. CDR1 is SGDLS, CDR2 YYNGEE, per germline. In DNA form, the CDR3 reads TGTGCCAGCAGCGCCGGGACTAGCTCTTTTGCTCTATACGAGCAGTACTTC. Translating gives CASSAGTSSFALYEQYF.

The genes are TRBV12-3 or TRBV12-4 and TRBJ2-4, with 8 nucleotides matching TRBD1. The V gene end was trimmed by 6 bases and the J gene end by 9 bases; junction bases not matched to a gene: 10. The CDR3 loop spans 14 amino acids. CDR3 sequence reads: CASSSDRGWCIQYF. CDR3 in DNA: TGTGCCAGCAGCTCTGACAGGGGTTGGTGCATTCAGTACTTC.

V usage is TRBV20-1 and J usage is TRBJ2-1; 8 bases match TRBD2. Germline CDR1 DFQATT, CDR2 SNEGSKA (reference sequence). V was pared by 7 bases and J by 0 bases, with 20 bases of the junction left unmatched. This CDR3 region has 19 residues. This chain's CDR3 is CSVPGMGSGKVLSYNEQFF. The CDR3 DNA reads as TGCAGTGTGCCAGGAATGGGTAGCGGGAAGGTACTCTCCTACAATGAGCAGTTCTTC.

This clonotype was detected a few times. The chain joins TRBV25-1 to TRBJ2-5, with D perhaps given as TRBD1 or TRBD2 (6 bases each). The V gene's germline CDR1 is MGHDK and CDR2 SYGVNS. The CDR3 extends over 15 amino acids. V was trimmed by 0 bases and J by 1 base, leaving 9 bases between them. CDR3 nucleotides: TGTGCCAGCAGTGAATATTCGGGGGCCCAAGAGACCCAGTACTTC. Amino acids: CASSEYSGAQETQYF. Variable domain in full (rest from reference TRBV25-1 and TRBJ2-5): EADIYQTPRYLVIGTGKKITLECSQTMGHDKMYWYQQDPGMELHLIHYSYGVNSTEKGDLSSESTVSRIRTEHFPLTLESARPSHTSQYLCASSEYSGAQETQYFGPGTRLLVL.

This clonotype was seen only a few times. V and J are TRBV25-1 and TRBJ1-4; 7 bases align to TRBD1. J was trimmed by 6 bases and V by 5 bases; bases with no gene match: 3. The germline CDR1 and CDR2 sequences are MGHDK and SYGVNS. The CDR3 is 13 residues long. The CDR3 DNA reads TGTGCCAGCAGTCAGGGGGGGGATGAAAAACTGTTTTTT. Protein: CASSQGGDEKLFF.

V usage is TRBV20-1 and J usage is TRBJ2-5, with 12 bases fitting TRBD2. The CDR3 loop spans 13 amino acids. Germline V gene data show CDR1 as DFQATT and CDR2 as SNEGSKA (reference sequence). The ends lost 6 bases at V and 11 bases at J; junction bases unmatched: 10. In DNA form, the CDR3 reads TGCAGTGCGCGACTAGCGGGAGTCAAAGGGCAGTACTTC. The encoded protein is CSARLAGVKGQYF.

This clonotype was seen a handful of times. This chain connects TRBV7-8 to TRBJ2-1; a weak D match, TRBD1 (6 bases). V shed 5 bases and J shed 3 bases, with 14 bases lying between them. Germline V gives CDR1 SGHVS, CDR2 FQNEAQ. The CDR3 spans 15 residues. DNA of the CDR3: TGTGCCAGCAGCCCCCGGGACATAAACTACAATGAGCAGTTCTTC. This sequence encodes CASSPRDINYNEQFF.

This chain connects TRBV5-1 to TRBJ2-3; TRBD2 matches at 7 bases. J was trimmed by 0 bases and V by 4 bases; bases with no gene match: 8. The CDR3 extends over 16 amino acids. Germline V gene sequence: CDR1 SGHRS, CDR2 YFSETQ. This CDR3 reads CASSLDTSESTDTQYF. The CDR3 region has the DNA TGCGCCAGCAGCCTTGATACTAGCGAGAGCACAGATACGCAGTATTTT.